What follows are 31 T cell receptor beta chains derived from one specimen sequenced in a study of T cells in Graves' hyperthyroidism and ophthalmopathy. Amplified TCR beta CDR3 regions derived from RNA transcripts. The TCR CDR3 was amplified in a first-round RT-PCR using the HTBI primer set. TCRdb processed the multiplex PCR reads anew with MiXCR; each CDR3 protein has one entry. The sample has about 290,000 distinct CDR3 sequences, 10% to 15% seen once. Sequenced material: blood. These receptors originate from a woman aged 25 to 39 with Graves' hyperthyroidism that later progressed to Graves' ophthalmopathy.

This clonotype was recorded many times. The V and J genes are TRBV7-3 and TRBJ1-4; D not resolved. The CDR3 consists of 12 residues. Germline assignment: CDR1 SGHTA and CDR2 FQGTGA. Between the trimmed V and J ends, which lost 6 bases and 5 bases, there was a span of 7 bases. In DNA form, the CDR3 reads TGTGCCAGCAGTCCCGTGAATGAAAAACTGTTTTTT. Encoded protein: CASSPVNEKLFF.

The V call is TRBV27, the J call TRBJ2-7; TRBD1 matches at 8 bases. V was pared by 3 bases and J by 1 base, with 8 bases of the junction left unmatched. In germline, CDR1 is MNHEY, CDR2 SMNVEV (reference sequence). The CDR3 sequence is 16 residues long. Written as DNA, the CDR3 is TGTGCCAGCAGTTTCTCTCCCGGGACAGGTTCCTACGAGCAGTACTTC. This sequence encodes CASSFSPGTGSYEQYF.

This chain joins TRBV25-1 and TRBJ1-4; D gene unclear. The germline gives CDR1 MGHDK, CDR2 SYGVNS. The CDR3 runs to 15 residues. V lost 4 bases to trimming and J lost 5 bases, with 14 bases between them. The CDR3 nucleotides read TGTGCCAGCAGTGCCACAGCGATTCGGAATGAAAAACTGTTTTTT. Its protein product is CASSATAIRNEKLFF.

The chain links TRBV6-1 to TRBJ1-5; possibly TRBD1 for D (5 bases). From germline, CDR1 is MNHNS and CDR2 SASEGT. This CDR3 is built from 15 residues. V dropped 7 bases and J dropped 0 bases, with 13 bases sitting between them. The CDR3 DNA reads TGTGCCAGCAACATGTTGACAGATAGCAATCAGCCCCAGCATTTT. This encodes CASNMLTDSNQPQHF.

This clonotype was detected ten times or more. The chain is built from TRBV18 and TRBJ1-4, with D hard to call. Trimming cost V 2 bases and J 0 bases, with 7 bases left between them. This CDR3 comprises 15 residues. Germline V gene sequence: CDR1 KGHSH, CDR2 LQKENI. The CDR3 reads CASSPNGATNEKLFF. The CDR3 DNA is TGTGCCAGCTCACCAAACGGGGCAACTAATGAAAAACTGTTTTTT.

This clonotype was observed a single time. The rearrangement joins TRBV24-1 to TRBJ1-2, with D perhaps matching TRBD1 (5 bases). V shed 4 bases and J shed 5 bases, with 13 bases lying between them. Germline CDR1 reads KGHDR; CDR2 reads SFDVKD. The CDR3 extends over 14 amino acids. CDR3: CATSEPGIQYGYTF. The CDR3 nucleotides are TGTGCCACCAGTGAGCCAGGGATTCAGTATGGCTACACCTTC.

This clonotype has at least ten counts. The chain uses TRBV30 and TRBJ2-1; D possibly corresponds to TRBD1 (5 bases). The V gene lost 4 bases and the J gene lost 0 bases, with 13 bases spanning the gap. Per germline, CDR1 GTSNPN and CDR2 SVGIG (reference sequence). The CDR3 loop spans 15 amino acids. The CDR3 spells CAWKRGIRSYNEQFF. The CDR3 DNA reads as TGTGCCTGGAAAAGGGGCATCCGCTCCTACAATGAGCAGTTCTTC. The full variable domain, in which reference TRBV30 and TRBJ2-1 provide the parts outside the CDR3, is SQTIHQWPATLVQPVGSPLSLECTVEGTSNPNLYWYRQAAGRGLQLLFYSVGIGQISSEVPQNLSASRPQDRQFILSSKKLLLSDSGFYLCAWKRGIRSYNEQFFGPGTRLTVL.

This clonotype was observed many times. The chain is built from TRBV28 and TRBJ1-5; D unresolved. V was clipped by 8 bases and J by 4 bases, with 15 bases between them. Germline CDR1 is MDHEN and CDR2 is SYDVKM. The CDR3 is made up of 14 amino acids. The CDR3 DNA sequence: TGTGCCAGCTTAGGAGGTCAAAGAAATCAGCCCCAGCATTTT. This gives the protein CASLGGQRNQPQHF. Filled out from reference TRBV28 and TRBJ1-5, the complete variable domain reads DVKVTQSSRYLVKRTGEKVFLECVQDMDHENMFWYRQDPGLGLRLIYFSYDVKMKEKGDIPEGYSVSREKKERFSLILESASTNQTSMYLCASLGGQRNQPQHFGDGTRLSIL.

There are many counts of this clonotype. This sequence joins TRBV10-3 and TRBJ2-5, with 8 bases matching TRBD1. The CDR3 consists of 13 residues. With 4 bases clipped from V and 5 bases from J, the junction kept 3 bases outside the gene matches. CDR1 and CDR2 (germline): ENHRY, SYGVKD. CDR3 nucleotides: TGTGCCATCAGTGGGACAGGGTCCGAGACCCAGTACTTC. Its translation: CAISGTGSETQYF.

The rearrangement joins TRBV4-3 to TRBJ1-2; 10 nucleotides match TRBD1. The length of the CDR3 is 14 residues. V lost 0 bases, J lost 6 bases, and 1 base stayed unmatched. Germline loops: CDR1 LGHNA, CDR2 YSLEER. In DNA, the CDR3 is TGCGCCAGCAGCCAAGAGACAGGGGGCGATGGCTACACCTTC. This encodes CASSQETGGDGYTF.

This clonotype was detected ten times or more. The chain uses TRBV15 and TRBJ1-4; no clear D gene. This CDR3 comprises 14 residues. With 0 bases removed from V and 8 bases from J, the gap between germline ends came to 10 bases. CDR1 LNHNV and CDR2 YYDKDF come from the germline V gene (reference sequence). CDR3 sequence reads: CATSRDRSGEKLFF. The DNA of the CDR3 is TGTGCCACCAGCAGAGATCGTTCAGGAGAAAAACTGTTTTTT. Based on the CDR3 plus reference TRBV15 and TRBJ1-4, the full variable domain is DAMVIQNPRYQVTQFGKPVTLSCSQTLNHNVMYWYQQKSSQAPKLLFHYYDKDFNNEADTPDNFQSRRPNTSFCFLDIRSPGLGDTAMYLCATSRDRSGEKLFFGSGTQLSVL.

Points on this clonotype: A read error may explain this, as a much larger clone is one base away. The rearrangement uses TRBV15 and TRBJ2-7, with 7 nucleotides matching TRBD1. Germline values: CDR1 LNHNV, CDR2 YYDKDF (reference sequence). The CDR3 runs to 14 residues. J gave up 5 bases and V 11 bases, and 15 bases lay outside the gene matches. In DNA form, the CDR3 reads TGTGCCCCTAGTGCAGAGACAGGGACGCACGAGCAGTACTTC. This encodes CAPSAETGTHEQYF.

The gene calls are TRBV6-1 and TRBJ2-2; D ambiguous. V gave up 5 bases and J gave up 3 bases, with 7 bases separating them. Germline CDR1 and CDR2: MNHNS and SASEGT. CDR3 length equals 13 residues. The CDR3: CASSFLDTGELFF. CDR3 nucleotides: TGTGCCAGCAGTTTCCTGGACACCGGGGAGCTGTTTTTT.

This clonotype was picked up many times. The chain uses TRBV2 and TRBJ2-1; D is undetermined. In germline, CDR1 is SNHLY, CDR2 FYNNEI. V lost 11 bases to trimming and J lost 0 bases, with 11 bases between them. The CDR3 totals 13 residues. Here the CDR3 reads CAGSYSSYNEQFF. CDR3 nucleotide sequence: TGTGCCGGGTCCTATAGCTCCTACAATGAGCAGTTCTTC.

This clonotype was seen at least ten times. The V gene is TRBV3-2, the J gene TRBJ2-2; the table names TRBD2, a call not compared with the DNA. TRBV3-2 is listed as a pseudogene. The CDR3 runs to 17 residues. The CDR3 here is CASSARAENANTGELFF. The CDR3, as DNA: TGTGCCAGCAGCGCGCGGGCGGAAAACGCGAACACCGGGGAGCTGTTTTTT.

This clonotype was counted at least ten times. The rearrangement links TRBV3-1 to TRBJ1-1, with 8 nucleotides matching TRBD1. J lost 5 bases, V lost 3 bases, and 5 bases had no gene match. Germline loops: CDR1 LGHDT, CDR2 YNNKEL (reference sequence). The CDR3 is made up of 14 amino acids. The CDR3 sequence is CASSHPTGGTEAFF. CDR3 DNA sequence: TGTGCCAGCAGCCATCCTACAGGGGGAACTGAAGCTTTCTTT. The full variable domain, completed using reference TRBV3-1 and TRBJ1-1, is DTAVSQTPKYLVTQMGNDKSIKCEQNLGHDTMYWYKQDSKKFLKIMFSYNNKELIINETVPNRFSPKSPDKAHLNLHINSLELGDSAVYFCASSHPTGGTEAFFGQGTRLTVV.

The DNA of the CDR3 is TGCGCCAGCAGCAGGGATCCAGGGGGCCGAGGGAACACTGAAGCTTTCTTT. It translates to CASSRDPGGRGNTEAFF. This chain connects TRBV5-1 to TRBJ1-1; 8 bases line up with TRBD1. Trimming removed 4 bases from V and 1 base from J; junction bases left unmatched: 12. Germline V CDR1 and CDR2: SGHRS, YFSETQ. The CDR3 consists of 17 residues.

The chain couples TRBV9 to TRBJ2-7, with D hard to call. This CDR3 contains 12 residues. Trimming took off 1 base at V and 3 bases at J, with 5 bases between the two ends. Germline CDR1 SGDLS, CDR2 YYNGEE. The CDR3 DNA reads as TGTGCCAGCAGCGTATCCGACTACGAGCAGTACTTC. It specifies CASSVSDYEQYF.

At least ten counts were recorded for this clonotype. J is TRBJ1-5 and V is TRBV28; the D gene is possibly TRBD1 (5 bases). Germline V gene data show CDR1 as MDHEN and CDR2 as SYDVKM. There are 15 residues in the CDR3. V shed 2 bases and J shed 5 bases, with 13 bases lying between them. Here the CDR3 DNA reads TGTGCCAGCAGTTTAATTCGTCAGGGCGATCAGCCCCAGCATTTT. This sequence encodes CASSLIRQGDQPQHF. The full variable domain, rest sourced from reference TRBV28 and TRBJ1-5, is DVKVTQSSRYLVKRTGEKVFLECVQDMDHENMFWYRQDPGLGLRLIYFSYDVKMKEKGDIPEGYSVSREKKERFSLILESASTNQTSMYLCASSLIRQGDQPQHFGDGTRLSIL.

At least ten counts were recorded for this clonotype. The V gene is TRBV6-2 or TRBV6-3, the J gene TRBJ2-7, with D possibly matching TRBD1 (5 bases). Trimming took off 4 bases at V and 0 bases at J, with 7 bases between the two ends. Germline CDR1 reads MNHEY; CDR2 reads SVGEGT. The CDR3 totals 13 residues. This CDR3 is CASSWTNSYEQYF. The CDR3 DNA reads as TGTGCCAGCAGTTGGACAAACTCCTACGAGCAGTACTTC.

Many counts were recorded for this clonotype. The genes are TRBV20-1 and TRBJ2-7; 12 bases align to TRBD1. The V gene's germline CDR1 is DFQATT and CDR2 SNEGSKA (reference sequence). This CDR3 is built from 14 residues. Trimming took 5 bases from V and 5 from J; bases not matched to a gene: 7. CDR3 protein: CSASGTGGFHEQYF. CDR3 bases: TGCAGTGCTTCCGGGACAGGGGGCTTCCACGAGCAGTACTTC.

The rearrangement uses TRBV20-1 and TRBJ2-7; 10 nucleotides line up with TRBD2. The CDR3 loop spans 13 amino acids. Germline V lookup: CDR1 DFQATT, CDR2 SNEGSKA (reference sequence). Trimming removed 1 base from V and 6 bases from J; junction bases left unmatched: 3. The CDR3 bases are TGCAGTGCTAGAGGCCTAGCGGGAGTCGAGCAGTACTTC. Translated, it gives CSARGLAGVEQYF.

The chain uses TRBV6-1 and TRBJ2-3; 10 bases match TRBD2. V dropped 4 bases and J dropped 12; count of bases not matched to a gene: 4. The CDR3 runs to 12 residues. The germline V gene encodes CDR1 MNHNS and CDR2 SASEGT. The CDR3 DNA reads as TGTGCCAGCAGTGCTAGCGGGAGTTCTCAGTATTTT. This codes for CASSASGSSQYF.

In its sample, this clonotype was seen a few times. The conserved final phenylalanine or tryptophan is absent from the CDR3, which likely points to a read error. The genes are TRBV11-2 and TRBJ2-5; no reliable D call. The CDR3 is 11 residues long. V lost 1 base, J lost 4 bases, and 1 base lay in between. The germline V gene encodes CDR1 SGHAT and CDR2 FQNNGV. The CDR3 region is CASSLVETQYL. CDR3 sequence (DNA): TGTGCCAGCAGCTTAGTAGAGACCCAGTACCTC.

This clonotype was seen a handful of times. Given a much more abundant clone one base away, this may be a read error. The V gene is TRBV6-2 or TRBV6-3, the J gene TRBJ1-5; D is possibly TRBD1 (6 bases). The CDR3 sequence is 14 residues long. Per germline, CDR1 MNHEY and CDR2 SVGEGT. CDR3 sequence reads: CTSSWTDSNQPQHF. CDR3 in DNA: TGTACCAGCAGCTGGACAGATAGCAATCAGCCCCAGCATTTT.

At least ten counts were recorded for this clonotype. At one boundary the junction diverges from the germline segment, which might be a read error. J is TRBJ2-5 and V is TRBV7-2; maybe TRBD2 (6 bases). Germline V lookup: CDR1 SGHTA, CDR2 FQGNSA. This CDR3 has 15 amino acids. DNA of the CDR3: TGTGCCAGCAGCGAAACTGCCGGGAGCCAAGAGACCCAGCACTTC. Translating it yields CASSETAGSQETQHF.

The table lists this clonotype with many counts. This chain connects TRBV27 to TRBJ1-2; a possible D gene is TRBD1 (5 bases). The CDR3 is 14 residues long. Germline V gives CDR1 MNHEY, CDR2 SMNVEV (reference sequence). Trimming shortened V by 8 bases and J by 0 bases, and 13 bases separated the two germline ends. The chain's CDR3 is CASGPTGTNYGYTF. CDR3 nucleotide sequence: TGTGCCAGCGGCCCTACAGGAACTAACTATGGCTACACCTTC.

This clonotype was counted many times. The chain has TRBV7-9 and TRBJ1-2, with D hard to call. Germline CDR1 and CDR2: SEHNR and FQNEAQ (reference sequence). This CDR3 region has 15 residues. The ends were cut back, 4 bases at V and 4 bases at J, with 16 bases in the middle. The CDR3 sequence: CASSSPDGPVYGYTF. CDR3 DNA: TGTGCCAGCAGCTCGCCGGACGGACCCGTCTATGGCTACACCTTC.

V gene TRBV6-1 combines with J gene TRBJ1-3; D not resolved. With 6 bases removed from V and 0 bases from J, the gap between germline ends came to 9 bases. This CDR3 has 14 residues. CDR1 is MNHNS, CDR2 SASEGT, per germline. The CDR3 reads CASRPGYSGNTIYF. CDR3 sequence (DNA): TGTGCCAGCAGGCCGGGATACTCTGGAAACACCATATATTTT.

The chain is built from TRBV28 and TRBJ2-3, with 8 bases aligning to TRBD2. CDR1 is MDHEN, CDR2 SYDVKM, per germline. V was pared by 4 bases and J by 1 base, with 13 bases of the junction left unmatched. This CDR3 is 18 amino acids long. CDR3 coding DNA: TGTGCCAGCAGTTCCCCTAGCGGGCCCGGCCCTGGCACAGATACGCAGTATTTT. Translated, it gives CASSSPSGPGPGTDTQYF.

In this sample, this clonotype turned up many times. The rearrangement links TRBV20-1 to TRBJ2-7; D may correspond to TRBD1 or TRBD2 (5 bases each). This CDR3 spans 13 amino acids. V was pared by 5 bases and J by 0 bases, with 11 bases between. The germline V gene encodes CDR1 DFQATT and CDR2 SNEGSKA (reference sequence). The CDR3 sequence is CSAGTPSSYEQYF. DNA of the CDR3: TGCAGTGCTGGGACGCCAAGCTCCTACGAGCAGTACTTC.